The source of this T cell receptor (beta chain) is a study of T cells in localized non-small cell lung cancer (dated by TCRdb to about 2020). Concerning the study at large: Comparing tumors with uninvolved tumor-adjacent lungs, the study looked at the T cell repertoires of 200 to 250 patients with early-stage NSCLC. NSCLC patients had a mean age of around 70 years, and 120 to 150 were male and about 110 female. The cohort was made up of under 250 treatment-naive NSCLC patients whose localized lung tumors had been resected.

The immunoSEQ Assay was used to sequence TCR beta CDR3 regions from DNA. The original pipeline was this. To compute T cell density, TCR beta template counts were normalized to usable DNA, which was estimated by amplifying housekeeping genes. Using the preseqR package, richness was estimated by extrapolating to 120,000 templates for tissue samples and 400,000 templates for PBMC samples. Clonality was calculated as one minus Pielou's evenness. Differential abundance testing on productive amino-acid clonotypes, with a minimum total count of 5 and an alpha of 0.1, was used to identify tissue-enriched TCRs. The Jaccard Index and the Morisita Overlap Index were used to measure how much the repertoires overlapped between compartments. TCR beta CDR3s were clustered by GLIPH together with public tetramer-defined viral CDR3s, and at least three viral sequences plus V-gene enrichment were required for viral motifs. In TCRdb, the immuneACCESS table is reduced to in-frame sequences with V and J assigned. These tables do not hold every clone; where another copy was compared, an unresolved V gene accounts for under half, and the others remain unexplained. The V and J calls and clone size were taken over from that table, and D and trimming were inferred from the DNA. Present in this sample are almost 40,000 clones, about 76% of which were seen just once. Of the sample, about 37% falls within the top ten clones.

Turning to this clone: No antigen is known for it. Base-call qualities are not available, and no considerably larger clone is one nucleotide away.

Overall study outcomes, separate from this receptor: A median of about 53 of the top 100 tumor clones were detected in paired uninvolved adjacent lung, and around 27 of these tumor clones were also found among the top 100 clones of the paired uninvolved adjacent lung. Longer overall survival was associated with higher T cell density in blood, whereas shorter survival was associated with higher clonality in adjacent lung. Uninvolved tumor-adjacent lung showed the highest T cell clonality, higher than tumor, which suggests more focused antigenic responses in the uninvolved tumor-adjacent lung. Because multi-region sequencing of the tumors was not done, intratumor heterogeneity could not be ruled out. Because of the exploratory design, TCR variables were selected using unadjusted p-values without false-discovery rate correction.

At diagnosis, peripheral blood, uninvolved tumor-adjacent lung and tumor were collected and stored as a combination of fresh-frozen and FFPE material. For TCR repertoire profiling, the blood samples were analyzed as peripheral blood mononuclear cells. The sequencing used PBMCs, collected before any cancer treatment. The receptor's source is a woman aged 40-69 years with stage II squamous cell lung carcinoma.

The CDR3 has the sequence CASSRQATYEQYF. The DNA sequence is given as TGTGCCAGTAGTAGACAGGCCACCTACGAGCAGTACTTC. This sequence uses TRBV19 and TRBJ2-7, and the D gene may be TRBD1, 6 bases matching. The CDR3 numbers 13 residues from cysteine through phenylalanine. The DNA shown is the 39-base CDR3, in frame from base 1. Trimming at the junction amounts to 4 bases on V and 2 bases on J, and the germline ends lie 9 bases apart. Taken from the germline V gene (reference sequence), the CDR1 and CDR2 loops are LNHDA and SQIVND.